The subject of this entry is one T cell receptor (beta chain). Original analysis: Estimated nucleated cell counts came from reference gene primer amplification. Assay: immunoSEQ multiplex PCR; the TCRdb copy retains only in-frame clones and omits some. The DNA was the basis for D and trimming; V, J and clone size are from that table. The table has a few hundred thousand clones, around 83% seen once. This sample is part of a study of blood T cell repertoires in COVID-19. Source material: peripheral blood. The TCR was taken from a man aged 40-49 years with acute or convalescent COVID-19.

CDR3 bases: TGTGCCAGCAGTGATGCGGGGGCCAGGAACACTGAAGCTTTCTTT. It is translated as CASSDAGARNTEAFF. The chain links TRBV6-1 to TRBJ1-1; D possibly corresponds to TRBD1 (6 bases). The V and J ends lost 3 bases and 1 base respectively, with 12 bases between them. The CDR3 is 15 amino acids. Germline CDR1 is MNHNS and CDR2 is SASEGT.